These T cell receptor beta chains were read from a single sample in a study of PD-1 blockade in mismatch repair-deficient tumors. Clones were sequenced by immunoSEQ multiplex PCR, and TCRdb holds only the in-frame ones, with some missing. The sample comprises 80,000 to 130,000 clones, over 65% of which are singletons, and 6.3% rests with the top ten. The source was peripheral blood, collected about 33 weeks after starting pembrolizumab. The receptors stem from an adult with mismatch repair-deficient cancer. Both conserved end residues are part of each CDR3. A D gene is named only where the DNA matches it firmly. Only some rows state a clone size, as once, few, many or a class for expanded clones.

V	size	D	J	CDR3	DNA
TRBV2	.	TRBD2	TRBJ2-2	CASSLSGGTGELFF	TGTGCCAGCAGCCTTAGCGGGGGCACCGGGGAGCTGTTTTTT
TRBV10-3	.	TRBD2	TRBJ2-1	CAISEGGRSNNEQFF	TGTGCCATCAGTGAAGGCGGGAGAAGTAACAATGAGCAGTTCTTC
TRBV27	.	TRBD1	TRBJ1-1	CASSLVGQGVRNTEAFF	TGTGCCAGCAGTTTAGTGGGACAGGGGGTGAGGAACACTGAAGCTTTCTTT
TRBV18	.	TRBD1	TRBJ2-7	CASSPPGTGITYEQYF	TGTGCCAGCTCACCACCCGGGACAGGGATTACCTACGAGCAGTACTTC
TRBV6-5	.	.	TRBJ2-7	CASSSPDSTHTYEQYF	TGTGCCAGCAGTTCGCCCGACTCGACACATACCTACGAGCAGTACTTC
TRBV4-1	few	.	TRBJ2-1	CASSQVNMVSYNEQFF	TGCGCCAGCAGCCAGGTAAACATGGTAAGCTACAATGAGCAGTTCTTC
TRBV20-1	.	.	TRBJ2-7	CSAKWSYEQYF	TGCAGTGCGAAATGGTCCTACGAGCAGTACTTC
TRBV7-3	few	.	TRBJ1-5	CASSFQADQPQHF	TGTGCCAGCAGCTTTCAGGCCGATCAGCCCCAGCATTTT
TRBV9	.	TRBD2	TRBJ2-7	CASSDGGSGEQYF	TGTGCCAGCAGCGATGGCGGGAGTGGGGAGCAGTACTTC
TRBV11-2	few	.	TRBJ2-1	CASSATLSSYNEQFF	TGTGCCAGCAGCGCTACTCTAAGCTCCTACAATGAGCAGTTCTTC
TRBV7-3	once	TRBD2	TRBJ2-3	CASSHLAGGMDTQYF	TGTGCCAGCAGCCACCTAGCGGGAGGGATGGATACGCAGTATTTT
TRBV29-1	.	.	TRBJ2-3	CSVPPNTDTQYF	TGCAGCGTTCCTCCTAACACAGATACGCAGTATTTT
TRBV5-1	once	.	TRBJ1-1	CASSWTRGNTEAFF	TGCGCCAGCAGCTGGACCAGGGGGAACACTGAAGCTTTCTTT
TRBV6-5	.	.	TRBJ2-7	CASSYVGMGVNEQYF	TGTGCCAGCAGTTACGTGGGGATGGGGGTGAACGAGCAGTACTTC
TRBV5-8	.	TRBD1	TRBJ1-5	CASSPRQGAGNQPQHF	TGTGCCAGCAGCCCAAGACAGGGGGCTGGCAATCAGCCCCAGCATTTT
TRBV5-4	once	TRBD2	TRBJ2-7	CASSLGLAGRTDEQYF	TGTGCCAGCAGCTTGGGACTAGCGGGACGAACCGACGAGCAGTACTTC
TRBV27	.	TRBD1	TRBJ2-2	CASSFSTGNAGELFF	TGTGCCAGCAGTTTTTCGACAGGGAACGCCGGGGAGCTGTTTTTT
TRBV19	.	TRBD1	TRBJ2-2	CASSIDWGTGDTGELFF	TGTGCCAGTAGTATAGACTGGGGGACAGGGGACACCGGGGAGCTGTTTTTT
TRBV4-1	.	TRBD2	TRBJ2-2	CASSLKGGVYTGELFF	TGCGCCAGCAGCCTTAAGGGAGGGGTCTACACCGGGGAGCTGTTTTTT
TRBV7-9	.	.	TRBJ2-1	CASSLYGGARINEQFF	TGTGCCAGCAGCTTATATGGGGGAGCCCGTATAAATGAGCAGTTCTTC
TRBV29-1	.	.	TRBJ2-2	CSVAAGPSNTGELFF	TGCAGCGTTGCTGCCGGGCCGTCGAACACCGGGGAGCTGTTTTTT
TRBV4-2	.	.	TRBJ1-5	CASSPAPRDDQPQHF	TGTGCCAGCAGCCCAGCCCCCAGGGATGATCAGCCCCAGCATTTT
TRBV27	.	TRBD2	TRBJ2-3	CASGFFSGRRTDTQYF	TGTGCCAGCGGGTTCTTTAGCGGGAGACGCACAGATACGCAGTATTTT
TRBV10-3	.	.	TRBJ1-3	CAISEGAPGGTGNTIYF	TGTGCCATCAGTGAAGGCGCTCCGGGGGGAACTGGAAACACCATATATTTT
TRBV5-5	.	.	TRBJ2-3	CASSLHPGTRGTDTQYF	TGTGCCAGCAGCCTTCATCCCGGGACACGTGGCACAGATACGCAGTATTTT
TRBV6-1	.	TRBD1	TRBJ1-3	CASSRQGTSGNTIYF	TGTGCCAGCAGCCGACAGGGAACCTCTGGAAACACCATATATTTT
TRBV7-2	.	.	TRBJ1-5	CASSASNPGKGGPQHF	TGTGCCAGCAGCGCCTCAAACCCGGGAAAAGGAGGGCCCCAGCATTTT
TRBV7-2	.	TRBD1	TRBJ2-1	CASSGTGAYNEQFF	TGTGCCAGCAGCGGGACAGGGGCATACAATGAGCAGTTCTTC
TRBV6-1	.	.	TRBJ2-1	CASSEHQSQLNEQFF	TGTGCCAGCAGTGAGCACCAATCTCAACTCAATGAGCAGTTCTTC
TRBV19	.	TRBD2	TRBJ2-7	CASSIRTSVYYEQYF	TGTGCCAGTAGTATAAGGACTAGCGTGTACTACGAGCAGTACTTC
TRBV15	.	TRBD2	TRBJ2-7	CATSDPGTRCEQYF	TGTGCCACCAGCGACCCGGGGACTAGGTGCGAGCAGTACTTC
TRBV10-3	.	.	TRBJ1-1	CAISDRGIANTEAFF	TGTGCCATCAGTGATAGGGGGATAGCGAACACTGAAGCTTTCTTT
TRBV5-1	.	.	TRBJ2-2	CASSALAGQAGTGELFF	TGCGCCAGCAGCGCCCTAGCCGGACAGGCGGGGACCGGGGAGCTGTTTTTT
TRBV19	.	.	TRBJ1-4	CAGGSNEKLFF	TGTGCCGGGGGTTCTAATGAAAAACTGTTTTTT
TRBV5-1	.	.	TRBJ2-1	CASSFNGGEQFF	TGCGCCAGCAGCTTTAATGGGGGTGAGCAGTTCTTC
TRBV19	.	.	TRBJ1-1	CASSIGGFEAFF	TGTGCCAGTAGTATAGGAGGGTTTGAAGCTTTCTTT
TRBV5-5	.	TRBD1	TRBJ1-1	CASSDRGVDTEAFF	TGTGCCAGCAGTGACAGGGGGGTAGACACTGAAGCTTTCTTT
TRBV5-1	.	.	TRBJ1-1	CASSLAGRAGLRNTEAFF	TGCGCCAGCAGCTTGGCGGGGCGGGCGGGACTCCGGAACACTGAAGCTTTCTTT
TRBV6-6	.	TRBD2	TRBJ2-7	CASRAGEGTYEQYF	TGTGCCAGCAGAGCCGGGGAGGGGACCTACGAGCAGTACTTC
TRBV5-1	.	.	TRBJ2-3	CASSLGQGGADTQYF	TGCGCCAGCAGCTTGGGACAGGGCGGGGCAGATACGCAGTATTTT
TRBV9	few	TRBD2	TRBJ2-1	CASSPREGSYNEQFF	TGTGCCAGCAGCCCACGGGAGGGATCCTACAATGAGCAGTTCTTC
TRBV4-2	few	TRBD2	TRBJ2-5	CASSLSGSGETQYF	TGTGCCAGCAGCCTAAGCGGGAGCGGGGAGACCCAGTACTTC
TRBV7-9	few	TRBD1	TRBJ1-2	CASSLEGAQSYGYTF	TGTGCCAGCAGCTTAGAGGGGGCTCAGAGCTATGGCTACACCTTC
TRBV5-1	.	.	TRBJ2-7	CASSSRPYYEQYF	TGCGCCAGCAGCTCCAGACCGTACTACGAGCAGTACTTC